Presented here are 5 T cell receptor beta chains from one specimen sequenced in a study of T cell responses to AZD1222 COVID-19 vaccine. Libraries were prepared by immunoSEQ multiplex PCR; TCRdb keeps only in-frame clonotypes and omits some of them. Among 90,000 to 150,000 clones, 80% to 90% were seen once, and the ten largest hold roughly 2.3%. The specimen comprised peripheral blood, sampled on day 0 of AZD1222 vaccination. Receptor source: an adult in good health.

The V gene is TRBV28, the J gene TRBJ1-1, with D unclear. Germline V gives CDR1 MDHEN, CDR2 SYDVKM. The CDR3 length is 12 residues. Trimming removed 6 bases at V and 7 bases at J, with 12 bases between. The CDR3 DNA reads TGTGCCAGCAGCTTGCCCGCTTATGAAGCTTTCTTT. It specifies CASSLPAYEAFF.

V is TRBV7-9 and J is TRBJ2-4, with D possibly TRBD1 on 6 matching bases. V lost 2 bases and J 2 bases, leaving 10 bases between the germline ends. The CDR3 extends over 15 amino acids. Germline CDR1 SEHNR, CDR2 FQNEAQ (reference sequence). CDR3 DNA sequence: TGTGCCAGCAGCTTAATAGGGGGAACCAAAAACATTCAGTACTTC. This translates into CASSLIGGTKNIQYF.

The chain couples TRBV21-1 to TRBJ2-5; TRBD2, the D gene given by the table, was not confirmed from the DNA. TRBV21-1 is a pseudogene. The CDR3 is 16 residues long. The CDR3 nucleotides are TGTGCCAGCACCTTCAGGAGGGACTACCCCAAAGAGACCCAGTACTTC. This translates into CASTFRRDYPKETQYF.

The genes are TRBV19 and TRBJ2-1; D may be TRBD2 (6 bases). The CDR3 spans 15 residues. Germline lookup yields CDR1 LNHDA and CDR2 SQIVND (reference sequence). The ends were cut back, 3 bases at V and 8 bases at J, with 17 bases in the middle. The DNA for the CDR3 is TGTGCCAGTAGTATTTTAGCGGCGAGTATAGATGAGCAGTTCTTC. Protein: CASSILAASIDEQFF.

The gene calls are TRBV7-8 and TRBJ1-2; 7 positions agree with TRBD1. Germline CDR1 and CDR2: SGHVS and FQNEAQ. The CDR3 is 14 amino acids. Unmatched junction bases numbered 7, after V lost 1 base and J lost 8 bases. The CDR3 bases are TGTGCCAGCAGCTTAGGACAGGGAGCGCCCGGCTACACCTTC. It codes for CASSLGQGAPGYTF.